The entry below describes one T cell receptor (beta chain). Its antigen is still unknown. The germline V gene has CDR1 MNHNS and CDR2 SASEGT. V dropped 5 bases and J dropped 1 base, with 11 bases sitting between them. The CDR3 has 14 residues. Amplified TCR beta CDR3 regions came from RNA transcripts. With the HTBI primer set, the TCR CDR3 went through a first round of RT-PCR. TCRdb re-analysed the multiplex PCR reads in MiXCR, keeping a single row per CDR3 protein. Among around 500,000 distinct CDR3 sequences listed, about 20% were seen once. Those patients with uncontrolled infection, other autoimmune disease, pregnancy or lactation were excluded. This sample is drawn from a study of T cells in Graves' hyperthyroidism and ophthalmopathy. General observations from the study: The majority of expanded thyroid clonotypes above 0.001 also appeared in blood. A model of 13 V-J pairs discriminated ophthalmopathy from stable hyperthyroidism.

This chain uses TRBV6-1 with TRBJ2-5; D unclear. The material sequenced was blood. The receptor's source is a woman aged 70-85 years with Graves' ophthalmopathy. For the CDR3, the DNA is TGTGCCAGCAGTCTATCTAGGGCCCAAGAGACCCAGTACTTC. As protein: CASSLSRAQETQYF.